One and the same sample provided the 12 T cell receptor beta chains below, sequenced in a study of prognosis after radiotherapy for stage I lung cancer. Genomic DNA was the source, and TCR beta CDR3 was amplified from it by two-round multiplex PCR. It was primers specific to each TRBV and TRBJ gene that first-round PCR used. One entry per CDR3 protein results from TCRdb running MiXCR on the multiplex PCR reads. The sample carries about 28,000 distinct CDR3 sequences, 40% to 55% recorded once. The sequencing used PBMCs, collected before or after stereotactic body radiation therapy (not recorded which). Receptor source: a donor over 45 with non-small cell lung cancer.

The sample holds many counts of this clonotype. The rearrangement uses TRBV7-3 and TRBJ2-7; D gene uncertain. CDR1 SGHTA and CDR2 FQGTGA come from the germline V gene. The ends were cut back, 5 bases at V and 1 base at J, with 9 bases in the middle. CDR3 length: 13 residues. The CDR3 region has the DNA TGTGCCAGCAGCCCACACGGATCCTACGAGCAGTACTTC. Protein product: CASSPHGSYEQYF.

This clonotype appeared many times. V and J are TRBV7-2 and TRBJ2-1; 11 positions agree with TRBD2. The V gene's germline CDR1 is SGHTA and CDR2 FQGNSA. V trimming: 1 base; J trimming: 5 bases; junction bases outside the gene matches: 4. The CDR3 extends over 16 amino acids. This CDR3 is CASSLGVAGGDNEQFF. For the CDR3, the DNA is TGTGCCAGCAGCTTAGGAGTAGCGGGGGGGGACAATGAGCAGTTCTTC.

This clonotype is medium-sized in the sample. This chain connects TRBV7-8 to TRBJ2-7; D remains ambiguous. CDR1 SGHVS and CDR2 FQNEAQ come from the germline V gene. The CDR3 has 11 amino acids. V lost 1 base, J lost 4 bases, and 2 bases lay in between. The CDR3 loop reads CASSLEYEQYF. As DNA, the CDR3 is TGTGCCAGCAGCTTAGAATACGAGCAGTACTTC.

This clonotype was seen repeatedly, ten times or more. The V and J genes are TRBV7-8 and TRBJ2-5, with 12 bases aligning to TRBD2. From germline, CDR1 is SGHVS and CDR2 FQNEAQ. The CDR3 is 17 residues long. Trimming removed 1 base from V and 2 bases from J; junction bases left unmatched: 5. The CDR3 sequence is CASSLGTSGMGQETQYF. CDR3 nucleotide sequence: TGTGCCAGCAGCTTAGGGACTAGCGGGATGGGGCAAGAGACCCAGTACTTC. The complete variable domain, with remaining parts taken from reference TRBV7-8 and TRBJ2-5, reads GAGVSQSPRYKVAKRGQDVALRCDPISGHVSLFWYQQALGQGPEFLTYFQNEAQLDKSGLPSDRFFAERPEGSVSTLKIQRTQQEDSAVYLCASSLGTSGMGQETQYFGPGTRLLVL.

The table lists this clonotype with many counts. The chain combines TRBV5-5 with TRBJ2-6, with D uncertain. The CDR3 is 15 residues long. CDR1 and CDR2 (germline): SGHKS, YYEKEE (reference sequence). The V end lost 5 bases, the J end lost 0 bases, and 9 bases lay between the germline ends. DNA for the CDR3: TGTGCCAGCAGTCAAACCCCCTCTGGGGCCAACGTCCTGACTTTC. This codes for CASSQTPSGANVLTF.

This clonotype has a count of ten or more. This rearrangement joins TRBV20-1 to TRBJ2-1; possible D gene TRBD1, 6 bases. The CDR3 is 15 amino acids. The V gene's germline CDR1 is DFQATT and CDR2 SNEGSKA (reference sequence). The V gene lost 2 bases and the J gene lost 6 bases, with 17 bases spanning the gap. The CDR3 nucleotides read TGCAGTGCTAGAAGCGGAACAGGGAAGATCAATGAGCAGTTCTTC. Translating it yields CSARSGTGKINEQFF.

DNA of the CDR3: TGTGCCACCAATAATCCGGGACAGGGGAGCTTCGAGCAGTACTTC. Protein: CATNNPGQGSFEQYF. The chain couples TRBV10-3 to TRBJ2-7; 10 bases map to TRBD1. Germline lookup yields CDR1 ENHRY and CDR2 SYGVKD. The CDR3 spans 15 residues. The V gene end was trimmed by 10 bases and the J gene end by 6 bases; junction bases not matched to a gene: 15.

As for this clonotype: A much larger clone sits a single nucleotide away, making a read error possible. This chain joins TRBV7-9 and TRBJ1-1, with D perhaps matching TRBD1 (5 bases). CDR1 SEHNR and CDR2 FQNEAQ come from the germline V gene (reference sequence). V shed 5 bases and J shed 1 base, with 14 bases lying between them. There are 15 residues in the CDR3. CDR3 loop: CASSRLQEKNTEAFF. CDR3 nucleotides: TGTGCCAGCAGCCGACTACAGGAGAAGAACACTGAAGCTTTCTTT. The variable domain in full, completed from reference TRBV7-9 and TRBJ1-1, reads DTGVSQNPRHKITKRGQNVTFRCDPISEHNRLYWYRQTLGQGPEFLTYFQNEAQLEKSRLLSDRFSAERPKGSFSTLEIQRTEQGDSAMYLCASSRLQEKNTEAFFGQGTRLTVV.

The sample holds many counts of this clonotype. This chain links TRBV19 with TRBJ1-1; perhaps TRBD1 as D (5 bases). CDR3 size: 14 residues. Germline V lookup: CDR1 LNHDA, CDR2 SQIVND (reference sequence). V was clipped by 6 bases and J by 1 base, with 12 bases between them. The CDR3 protein is CASSNGQSNTEAFF. Here the CDR3 DNA reads TGTGCCAGTAGCAACGGACAATCGAACACTGAAGCTTTCTTT.

This clonotype was seen at least ten times. This chain uses TRBV7-9 with TRBJ1-1, with D uncertain. The CDR3 is made up of 12 amino acids. V dropped 8 bases and J dropped 0 bases, with 7 bases sitting between them. Germline V gives CDR1 SEHNR, CDR2 FQNEAQ (reference sequence). The DNA of the CDR3 is TGTGCCAGCCCTCCCCTGAACACTGAAGCTTTCTTT. Translated: CASPPLNTEAFF.

The gene calls are TRBV7-9 and TRBJ1-3; D perhaps matches TRBD1 (5 bases). Germline assignment: CDR1 SEHNR and CDR2 FQNEAQ (reference sequence). Trimming removed 5 bases from V and 4 bases from J, with 12 bases in between. The length of the CDR3 is 14 residues. The DNA of the CDR3 is TGTGCCAGCAGCCCCAGGGTAAGGGGAAACACCATATATTTT. Protein product: CASSPRVRGNTIYF.

J is TRBJ1-5 and V is TRBV11-2, with no clear D. This CDR3 comprises 15 residues. Trimming removed 0 bases at V and 7 bases at J, with 13 bases between. Germline CDR1 and CDR2: SGHAT and FQNNGV. For the CDR3, the DNA is TGTGCCAGCAGCTTAGAAGCCGGGTTGTTCCAGCCCCAGCATTTT. It codes for CASSLEAGLFQPQHF.